The T cell receptor beta chain under discussion was sequenced for a study of prognosis after radiotherapy for stage I lung cancer. Study context: Individuals diagnosed with stage I non-small cell lung cancer underwent enrollment between 2018 and 2019. There were a handful of patients who developed distant metastases (median about seven months) after radiotherapy, while about 15 showed no significant progression.

Germline loops: CDR1 KGHDR, CDR2 SFDVKD. The CDR3 contains 15 residues. V shed 4 bases, J shed 1 base, and the junction held 2 bases outside the gene matches. The study amplified the TCR beta CDR3 region from genomic DNA. This amplification was carried out by two rounds of multiplex PCR. First-round PCR used primers specific to each TRBV and TRBJ gene. TCRdb reprocessed the multiplex PCR reads via MiXCR and lists one record per CDR3 protein. The table has 50,000 or so distinct CDR3 sequences, roughly 35% seen once; the top ten hold about a tenth. This clonotype has at least ten counts. This receptor was obtained from a donor aged 50 or older with non-small cell lung cancer. The chain combines TRBV24-1 with TRBJ2-2; 7 bases fit TRBD2. The material was PBMCs, obtained before or after stereotactic body radiation therapy (not recorded which). The CDR3 nucleotides read TGTGCCACCAGTGACGGGAGGTTGAACACCGGGGAGCTGTTTTTT. Amino acids: CATSDGRLNTGELFF.